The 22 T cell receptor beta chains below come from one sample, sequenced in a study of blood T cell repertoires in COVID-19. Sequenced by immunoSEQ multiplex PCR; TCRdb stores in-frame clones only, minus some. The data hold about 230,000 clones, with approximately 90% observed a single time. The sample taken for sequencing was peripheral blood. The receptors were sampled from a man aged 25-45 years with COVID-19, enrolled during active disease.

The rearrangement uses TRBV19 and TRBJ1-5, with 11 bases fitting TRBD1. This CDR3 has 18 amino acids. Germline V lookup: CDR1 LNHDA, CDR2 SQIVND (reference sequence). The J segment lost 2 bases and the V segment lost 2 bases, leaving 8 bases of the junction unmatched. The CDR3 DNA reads TGTGCCAGTAGTATACCCCTCGGGACAGGGGGTGGCAATCAGCCCCAGCATTTT. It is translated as CASSIPLGTGGGNQPQHF.

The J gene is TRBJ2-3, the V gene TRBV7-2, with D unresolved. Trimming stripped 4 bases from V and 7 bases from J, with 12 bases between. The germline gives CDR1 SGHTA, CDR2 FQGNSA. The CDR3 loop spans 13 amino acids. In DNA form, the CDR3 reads TGTGCCAGCAGCTCTTTACTACGGAATACGCAGTATTTT. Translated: CASSSLLRNTQYF.

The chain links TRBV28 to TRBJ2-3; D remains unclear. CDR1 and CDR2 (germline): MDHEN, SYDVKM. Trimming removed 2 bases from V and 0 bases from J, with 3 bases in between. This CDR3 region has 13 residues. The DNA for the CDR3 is TGTGCCAGCAGTTTACCTAGCACAGATACGCAGTATTTT. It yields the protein CASSLPSTDTQYF.

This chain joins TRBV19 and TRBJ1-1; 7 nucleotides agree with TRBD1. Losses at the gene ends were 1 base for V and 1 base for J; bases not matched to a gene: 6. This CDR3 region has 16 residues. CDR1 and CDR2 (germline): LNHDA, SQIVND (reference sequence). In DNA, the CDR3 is TGTGCCAGTAGTATAGTGACAGGGCGGAAGAACACTGAAGCTTTCTTT. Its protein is CASSIVTGRKNTEAFF.

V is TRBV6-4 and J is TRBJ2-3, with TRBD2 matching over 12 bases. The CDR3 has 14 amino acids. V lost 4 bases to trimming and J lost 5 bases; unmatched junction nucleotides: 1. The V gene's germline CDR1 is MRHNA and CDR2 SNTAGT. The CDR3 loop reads CASSGGLAGDTQYF. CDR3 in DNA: TGTGCCAGCAGTGGGGGACTAGCGGGAGATACGCAGTATTTT.

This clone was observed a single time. CDR3 amino acids: CASSPTGVYGYTF. In nucleotides, the CDR3 is TGTGCCAGCAGCCCTACAGGGGTCTATGGCTACACCTTC. This chain joins TRBV7-3 and TRBJ1-2; 7 bases are a match to TRBD1. The CDR3 extends over 13 amino acids. Germline V gene sequence: CDR1 SGHTA, CDR2 FQGTGA. The J segment lost 4 bases and the V segment lost 5 bases, leaving 4 bases of the junction unmatched.

The CDR3 sequence is CASSTSRAWGYTF. For the CDR3, the DNA is TGTGCCAGTAGTACGTCAAGAGCTTGGGGCTACACCTTC. The rearrangement uses TRBV19 and TRBJ1-2; the D is unclear. V was trimmed by 4 bases and J by 8 bases, leaving 14 bases between them. This CDR3 spans 13 amino acids. Germline CDR1 LNHDA, CDR2 SQIVND (reference sequence).

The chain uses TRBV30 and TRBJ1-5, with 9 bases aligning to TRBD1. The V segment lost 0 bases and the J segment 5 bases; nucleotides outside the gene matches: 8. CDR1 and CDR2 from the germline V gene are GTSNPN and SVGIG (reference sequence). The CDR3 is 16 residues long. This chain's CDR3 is CAWSVRLGTGYQPQHF. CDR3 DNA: TGTGCCTGGAGTGTACGTTTGGGGACAGGGTATCAGCCCCAGCATTTT.

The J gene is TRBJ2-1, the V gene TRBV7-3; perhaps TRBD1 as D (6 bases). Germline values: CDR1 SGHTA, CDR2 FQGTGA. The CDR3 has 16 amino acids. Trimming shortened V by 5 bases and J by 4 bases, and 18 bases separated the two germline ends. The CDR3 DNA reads TGTGCCAGCAGCCCCTCTGGGACATCGGGGTACAATGAGCAGTTCTTC. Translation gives CASSPSGTSGYNEQFF.

The CDR3 here is CASSDRGQAYGYTF. The CDR3 bases are TGTGCCAGCAGTGATAGGGGACAGGCCTATGGCTACACCTTC. The chain uses TRBV3-1 (or the pseudogene TRBV3-2) and TRBJ1-2; 8 bases map to TRBD1. Germline CDR1 and CDR2: LGHDT and YNNKEL (reference sequence). The trim removed 6 bases at V and 4 bases at J, leaving 7 bases unmatched. The CDR3 runs 14 residues.

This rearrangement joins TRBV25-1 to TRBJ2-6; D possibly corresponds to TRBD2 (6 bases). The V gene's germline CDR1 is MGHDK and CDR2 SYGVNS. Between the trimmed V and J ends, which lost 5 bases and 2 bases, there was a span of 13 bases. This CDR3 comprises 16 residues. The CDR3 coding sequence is TGTGCCAGCAGTTCCGCGGGACTTCCTGGGGCCAACGTCCTGACTTTC. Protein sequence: CASSSAGLPGANVLTF.

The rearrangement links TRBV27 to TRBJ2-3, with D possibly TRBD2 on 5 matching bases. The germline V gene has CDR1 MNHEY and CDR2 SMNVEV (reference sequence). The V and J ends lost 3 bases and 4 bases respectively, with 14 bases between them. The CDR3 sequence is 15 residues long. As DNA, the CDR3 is TGTGCCAGCAGTTTTTTCGGGGAGAGGTCAGATACGCAGTATTTT. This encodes CASSFFGERSDTQYF.

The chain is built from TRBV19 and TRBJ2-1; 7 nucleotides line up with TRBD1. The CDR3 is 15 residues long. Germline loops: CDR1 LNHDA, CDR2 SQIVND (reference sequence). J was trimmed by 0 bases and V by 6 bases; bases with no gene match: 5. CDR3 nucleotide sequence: TGTGCCAGTAGGCCGGACAGGACCTCCTACAATGAGCAGTTCTTC. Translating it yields CASRPDRTSYNEQFF.

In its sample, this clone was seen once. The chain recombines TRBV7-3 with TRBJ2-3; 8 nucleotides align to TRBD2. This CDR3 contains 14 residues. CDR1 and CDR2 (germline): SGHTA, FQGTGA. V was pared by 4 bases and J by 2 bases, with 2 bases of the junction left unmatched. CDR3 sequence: CASSYGGVTDTQYF. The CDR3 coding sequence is TGTGCCAGCAGCTACGGGGGGGTCACAGATACGCAGTATTTT.

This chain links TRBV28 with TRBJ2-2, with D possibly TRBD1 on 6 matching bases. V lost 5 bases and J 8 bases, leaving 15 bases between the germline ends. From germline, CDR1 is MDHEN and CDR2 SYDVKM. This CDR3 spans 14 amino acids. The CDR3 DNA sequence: TGTGCCAGCAGTCCGTGGACAGTCGGAGGGGAGCTGTTTTTT. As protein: CASSPWTVGGELFF.

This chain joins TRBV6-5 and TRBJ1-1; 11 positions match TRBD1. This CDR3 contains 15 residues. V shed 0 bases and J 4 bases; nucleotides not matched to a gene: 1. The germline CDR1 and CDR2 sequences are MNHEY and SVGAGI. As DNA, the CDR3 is TGTGCCAGCAGTTACTCAGGGACAGGGGGCACTGAAGCTTTCTTT. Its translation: CASSYSGTGGTEAFF.

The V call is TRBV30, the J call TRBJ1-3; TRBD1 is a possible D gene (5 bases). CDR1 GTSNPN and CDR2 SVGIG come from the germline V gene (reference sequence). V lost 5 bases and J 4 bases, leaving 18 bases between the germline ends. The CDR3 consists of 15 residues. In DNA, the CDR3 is TGTGCCTGGCAGTATCGGGGGGGGTTGGGAAACACCATATATTTT. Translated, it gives CAWQYRGGLGNTIYF.

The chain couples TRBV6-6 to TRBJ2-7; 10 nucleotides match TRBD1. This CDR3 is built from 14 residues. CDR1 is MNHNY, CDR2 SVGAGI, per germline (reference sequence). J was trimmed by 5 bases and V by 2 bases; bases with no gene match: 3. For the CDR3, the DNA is TGTGCCAGCAGTTACCCGGGGACAGGGGACGAGCAGTACTTC. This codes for CASSYPGTGDEQYF.

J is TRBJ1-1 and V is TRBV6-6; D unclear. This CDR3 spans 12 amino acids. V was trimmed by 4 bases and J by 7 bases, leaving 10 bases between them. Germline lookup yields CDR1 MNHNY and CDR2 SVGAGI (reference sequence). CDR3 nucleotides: TGTGCCAGCAGTTCTCTCTTTCTTGAAGCTTTCTTT. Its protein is CASSSLFLEAFF.

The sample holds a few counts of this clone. The chain's CDR3 is CASSRERGREAFF. CDR3 nucleotide sequence: TGTGCCAGCAGCCGAGAGAGGGGGCGGGAAGCTTTCTTT. The chain recombines TRBV11-2 with TRBJ1-1, with 7 bases fitting TRBD1. This CDR3 region has 13 residues. Germline CDR1 SGHAT, CDR2 FQNNGV. V lost 5 bases, J lost 8 bases, and 8 bases stayed unmatched.

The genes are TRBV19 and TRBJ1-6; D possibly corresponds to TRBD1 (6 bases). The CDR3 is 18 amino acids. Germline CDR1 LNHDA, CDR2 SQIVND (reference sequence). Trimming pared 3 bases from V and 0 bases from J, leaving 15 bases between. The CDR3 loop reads CASSIPFGQYSYNSPLHF. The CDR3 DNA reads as TGTGCCAGTAGTATCCCTTTCGGACAGTACTCCTATAATTCACCCCTCCACTTT.

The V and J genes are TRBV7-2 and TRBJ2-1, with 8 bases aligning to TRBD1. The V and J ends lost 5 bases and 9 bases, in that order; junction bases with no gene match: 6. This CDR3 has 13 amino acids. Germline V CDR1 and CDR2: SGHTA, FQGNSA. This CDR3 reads CASSRTGWGEQFF. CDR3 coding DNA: TGTGCCAGCAGCCGGACAGGGTGGGGTGAGCAGTTCTTC.